The clone carrying this T cell receptor beta chain was counted only a few times. Antigen unknown. A Clinical Activity Score of at least 3, a NOSPECS grade of at least 4 and a duration under 3 months were recorded in the ophthalmopathy patients. Orbital computed tomography and thyroid ultrasound, together with serum TRAb and thyroxine and clinical symptoms, were used for diagnoses. PBMCs were collected from an approximately 9.3 ml volume of fresh peripheral blood. This sample was included in a study of T cells in Graves' hyperthyroidism and ophthalmopathy. Study-level points and caveats: Blood also contained most expanded thyroid clonotypes above 0.001.

Per germline, CDR1 ENHRY and CDR2 SYGVKD. The CDR3 runs to 15 residues. Trimming removed 0 bases at V and 5 bases at J, with 13 bases between. Template material for amplifying TCR beta CDR3 regions consisted of RNA transcripts. Using the HTBI primer set, a first-round RT-PCR was run on the TCR CDR3. TCRdb re-derived calls from the multiplex PCR reads in MiXCR, one entry per CDR3 protein. The repertoire holds hundreds of thousands of distinct CDR3 sequences, around 15% seen once, with about 21% in the top ten. The sequenced sample consisted of blood. The chain uses TRBV10-3 and TRBJ1-1, with D unresolved. The clonotype comes from a woman in her sixties with Graves' ophthalmopathy. CDR3 loop: CAISESTGWKTEAFF. Here the CDR3 DNA reads TGTGCCATCAGTGAGTCGACCGGTTGGAAGACTGAAGCTTTCTTT.